The TCR beta chain described here comes from a study of blood T cell repertoires in COVID-19. Here immunoSEQ multiplex PCR was the method, and the copy in TCRdb shows in-frame clones only, minus some. This sample yields hundreds of thousands of clones, of which 87% are seen a single time; about 6.1% belongs to the top ten. This clone was counted a few times. This sequence was found in a woman in her thirties or forties who had recovered from COVID-19. Sequenced sample: PBMCs or T cells enriched from blood (not recorded which).

CDR3 loop: CAIRGTGNSPLHF. The CDR3 bases are TGTGCCATCAGAGGGACAGGGAATTCACCCCTCCACTTT. The rearrangement uses TRBV10-3 and TRBJ1-6, with 9 bases identical to TRBD1. The V and J ends lost 6 bases and 7 bases, in that order; junction bases with no gene match: 1. Germline values: CDR1 ENHRY, CDR2 SYGVKD. The CDR3 is made up of 13 amino acids.